Presented here are 10 T cell receptor beta chains from one specimen sequenced in a study of T cell repertoires in cytomegalovirus infection. Antigen specificity for these receptors is unknown. MiXCR, run by TCRdb on the reads, gives a single entry per CDR3 protein. The repertoire includes some 920,000 distinct CDR3 sequences, less than 40% of them detected once, and over 12% sits in the top ten. The material was cultured CD8+ T cells from PBMCs, obtained from culture after CMV antigen stimulation. These receptors all come from a human donor in good health (CMV status not recorded). Some clones in this sample may be carry-over from other donors' samples.

This clonotype was seen at least ten times. CDR3 in amino acids: CASSQADRGPSYEQYV. CDR3 nucleotide sequence: TGTGCCAGCAGCCAAGCAGACAGGGGGCCCTCCTACGAGCAGTACGTC. The V gene is TRBV4-2, the J gene TRBJ2-7; 10 positions match TRBD1. CDR1 and CDR2 from the germline V gene are LGHNA and YNFKEQ. CDR3 size: 16 residues. Unmatched junction bases numbered 3, after V lost 1 base and J lost 0 bases.

This clonotype was seen a handful of times. V is TRBV7-9 and J is TRBJ1-1; the match to TRBD1 covers 9 bases. With 4 bases clipped from V and 6 bases from J, the junction kept 9 bases outside the gene matches. The length of the CDR3 is 15 residues. Germline CDR1 is SEHNR and CDR2 is FQNEAQ (reference sequence). The CDR3 spells CASSSRITGGSEAFF. Here the CDR3 DNA reads TGTGCCAGCAGCTCCCGTATCACAGGGGGCTCTGAAGCTTTCTTT.

The chain is built from TRBV7-8 and TRBJ2-2, with D possibly being TRBD2 (6 bases). V was trimmed by 3 bases and J by 5 bases, leaving 16 bases between them. Germline CDR1 reads SGHVS; CDR2 reads FQNEAQ. The CDR3 length is 16 residues. The CDR3 DNA sequence: TGTGCCAGCAGCTTTAAATTGGCGGGGTGGACCGGGGAGCTGTTTTTT. Translation gives CASSFKLAGWTGELFF.

On this clonotype: With a much larger clone just one base away, this may be a read error. V gene TRBV11-3 combines with J gene TRBJ2-3; no clear D. Germline lookup yields CDR1 SGHNT and CDR2 YENEEA. V was cut by 5 bases and J by 2 bases, with 11 bases left in between. The CDR3 covers 14 residues. The CDR3, as DNA: TGTGCCAGCAGCACCGGGCCTTCCACAGATACGCAGTATTTT. Protein product: CASSTGPSTDTQYF. Full variable domain (remainder filled in from reference TRBV11-3 and TRBJ2-3): EAGVVQSPRYKIIEKKQPVAFWCNPISGHNTLYWYLQNLGQGPELLIRYENEEAVDDSQLPKDRFSAERLKGVDSTLKIQPAELGDSAVYLCASSTGPSTDTQYFGPGTRLTVL.

The chain recombines TRBV11-1 with TRBJ2-7, with 7 bases matching TRBD1. CDR3 length equals 14 residues. The V segment lost 1 base and the J segment 3 bases; nucleotides outside the gene matches: 3. Germline V gene sequence: CDR1 SGHAT, CDR2 FQDESV (reference sequence). This CDR3 is CASSLGWDSYEQYV. The CDR3 coding sequence is TGTGCCAGCAGCTTAGGTTGGGACAGCTACGAGCAGTACGTC.

This clonotype was seen only once. The chain uses TRBV10-2 and TRBJ1-2; no clear D. V lost 8 bases to trimming and J lost 4 bases, with 17 bases between them. The length of the CDR3 is 14 residues. Germline-derived CDR1 and CDR2 are WSHSY and SAAADI. As DNA, the CDR3 is TGCGCCAGCTTCCAGGAGACCGTTGCCTATGGCTACACCTTC. Translation: CASFQETVAYGYTF.

The chain uses TRBV20-1 and TRBJ1-2, with TRBD1 matching 7 bases. Germline lookup yields CDR1 DFQATT and CDR2 SNEGSKA (reference sequence). This CDR3 spans 15 amino acids. V gave up 0 bases and J gave up 5 bases; unmatched junction bases: 9. CDR3 nucleotide sequence: TGCAGTGCTAGAGATCTAACAGGGGCTGGATATGGCTACACCTTC. This gives the protein CSARDLTGAGYGYTF.

The sample holds a few counts of this clonotype. The V gene is TRBV6-5, the J gene TRBJ1-5; D unresolved. The germline V and J ends were trimmed by 5 bases and 0 bases, with 11 bases remaining between them. CDR1 and CDR2 from the germline V gene are MNHEY and SVGAGI. CDR3 length: 15 amino acids. The CDR3 DNA reads as TGTGCCAGCAGTAAAGGCAGTGTTAGCAATCAGCCCCAGCATTTT. It yields the protein CASSKGSVSNQPQHF.

The table lists this clonotype with a few counts. V is TRBV7-9 and J is TRBJ2-7, with D unresolved. V was cut by 0 bases and J by 0 bases, with 9 bases left in between. Germline CDR1 is SEHNR and CDR2 is FQNEAQ (reference sequence). This CDR3 has 15 amino acids. CDR3 bases: TGTGCCAGCAGCTTAGCTCAGGCTCCCTCCTACGAGCAGTACTTC. It codes for CASSLAQAPSYEQYF.

The rearrangement uses TRBV12-3 or TRBV12-4 and TRBJ2-5; D perhaps matches TRBD1 (6 bases). V was trimmed by 3 bases and J by 0 bases, leaving 8 bases between them. The CDR3 has 14 amino acids. In nucleotides, the CDR3 is TGTGCCAGCAGTTTCCGGGACAACCAAGAGACCCAGTACTTC. Encoded protein: CASSFRDNQETQYF.